Here is one T cell receptor beta chain with its context. This clone was picked up many times. Its recognized antigen is unknown. No base qualities exist here, and no much larger clone lies one base off it. None of the patients had been given any treatment before thyroid surgery. Using T-cell receptor beta sequencing, the researchers looked back retrospectively at clinical samples from patients, gathered between about 2011 and 2018. The CDR3 has 13 amino acids, counting the end cysteine and phenylalanine. Only the CDR3 DNA stays, 39 bases, in frame from base 1. The germline V gene encodes CDR1 SGHTA and CDR2 FQGNSA. A distance of 7 bases separates the germline ends of V and J, which lose 5 bases and 0 bases respectively. The data originate from a study of metastatic and nonmetastatic thyroid tumors (dated by TCRdb to the early 2020s). Some background on the complete study: Repertoires from peripheral blood and from tumor or nodule tissue samples of malignant and benign thyroid patients were compared. Beyond this particular receptor, the publication reports: TCR beta diversity was reported as significantly higher in malignant tumors than in benign nodules, in both blood and tumor samples.

The protocol used for the library was PCR. TCRdb shows the sequencer as Illumina HiSeq 4000. High-throughput sequencing was used to profile the CDR3 region of the TCR beta-chain in every patient. Turning to the authors' computational methods: The researchers built a classifier to tell apart papillary thyroid cancer patients with distant metastasis, based on CDR3 differences among clinicopathological groups. To measure repertoire diversity the researchers used the Shannon index, while the Morisita-Horn index served to gauge how similar the tumor and blood repertoires were. Using fastp at Q25 and MiXCR, TCRdb reprocessed the public reads and kept productive beta chains. The V and J calls shown here were made by TCRdb, not taken from the authors' results. The sample table lists almost 35,000 clones, roughly 15% of them with a count of one. 3.4% of the sample rests with the top ten.

This TCR derives from a female donor with papillary thyroid cancer or a benign thyroid nodule (not recorded which). Some clones in this sample may be carry-over from other donors' samples. Sequencing was done on a sample of blood. Recombination joined TRBV7-2 with TRBJ1-1; the D gene assignment is ambiguous. The CDR3 protein is CASSRILNTEAFF. The sequenced DNA is TGTGCCAGCAGCCGCATTTTGAACACTGAAGCTTTCTTT.